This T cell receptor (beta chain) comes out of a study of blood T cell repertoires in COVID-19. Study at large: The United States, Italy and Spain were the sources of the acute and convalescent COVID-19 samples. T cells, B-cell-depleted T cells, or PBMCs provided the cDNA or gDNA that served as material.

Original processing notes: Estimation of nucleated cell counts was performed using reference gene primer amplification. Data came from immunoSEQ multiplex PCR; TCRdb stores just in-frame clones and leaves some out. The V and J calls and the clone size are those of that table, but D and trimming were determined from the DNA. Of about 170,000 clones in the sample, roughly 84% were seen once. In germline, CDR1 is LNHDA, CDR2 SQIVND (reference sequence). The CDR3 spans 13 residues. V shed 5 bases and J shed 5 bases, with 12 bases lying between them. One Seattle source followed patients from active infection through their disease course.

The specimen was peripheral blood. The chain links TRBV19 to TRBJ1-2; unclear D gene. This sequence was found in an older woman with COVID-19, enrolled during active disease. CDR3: CASSVGLGYGYTF. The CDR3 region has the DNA TGTGCCAGTAGTGTCGGACTAGGATATGGCTACACCTTC.